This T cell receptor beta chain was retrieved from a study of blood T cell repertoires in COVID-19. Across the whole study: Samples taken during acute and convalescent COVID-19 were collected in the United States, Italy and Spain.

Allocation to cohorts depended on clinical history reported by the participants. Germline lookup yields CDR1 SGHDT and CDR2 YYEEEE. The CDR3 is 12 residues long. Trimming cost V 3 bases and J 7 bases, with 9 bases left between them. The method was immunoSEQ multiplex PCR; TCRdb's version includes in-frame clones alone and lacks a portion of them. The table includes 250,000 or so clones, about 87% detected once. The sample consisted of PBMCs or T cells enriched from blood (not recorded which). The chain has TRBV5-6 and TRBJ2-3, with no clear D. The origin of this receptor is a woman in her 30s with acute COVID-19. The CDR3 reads CASSSRMNTQYF. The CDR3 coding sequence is TGTGCCAGCAGCTCCAGGATGAATACGCAGTATTTT.